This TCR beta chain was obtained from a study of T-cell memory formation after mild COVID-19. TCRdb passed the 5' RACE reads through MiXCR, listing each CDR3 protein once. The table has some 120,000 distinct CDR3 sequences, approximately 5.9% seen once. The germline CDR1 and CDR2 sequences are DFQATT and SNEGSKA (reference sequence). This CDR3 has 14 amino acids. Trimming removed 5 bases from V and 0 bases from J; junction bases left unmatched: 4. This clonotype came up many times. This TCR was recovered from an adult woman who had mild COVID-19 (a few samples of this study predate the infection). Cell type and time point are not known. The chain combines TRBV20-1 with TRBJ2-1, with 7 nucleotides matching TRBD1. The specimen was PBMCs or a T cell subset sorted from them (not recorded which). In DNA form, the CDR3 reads TGCAGTGCTCCGACAGGGAGCTCCTACAATGAGCAGTTCTTC. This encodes CSAPTGSSYNEQFF.